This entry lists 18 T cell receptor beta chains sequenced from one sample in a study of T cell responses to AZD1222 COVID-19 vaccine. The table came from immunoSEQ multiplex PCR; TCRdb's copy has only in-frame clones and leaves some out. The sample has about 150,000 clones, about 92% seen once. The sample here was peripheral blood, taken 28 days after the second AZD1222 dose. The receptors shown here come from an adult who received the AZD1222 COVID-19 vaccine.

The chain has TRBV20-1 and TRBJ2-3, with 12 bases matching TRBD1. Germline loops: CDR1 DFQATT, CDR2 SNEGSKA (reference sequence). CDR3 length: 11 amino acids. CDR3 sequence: CRSGQGAPQYF. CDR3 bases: TGCAGATCGGGACAGGGGGCGCCGCAGTATTTT.

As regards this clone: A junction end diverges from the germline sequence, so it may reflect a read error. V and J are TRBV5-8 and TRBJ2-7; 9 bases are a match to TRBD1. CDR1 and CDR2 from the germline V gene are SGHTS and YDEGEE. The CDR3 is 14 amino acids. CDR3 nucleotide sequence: TGTGCCGGCAGCTCCTGGACAGGGGCCTACGAGCAGTACTTC. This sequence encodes CAGSSWTGAYEQYF.

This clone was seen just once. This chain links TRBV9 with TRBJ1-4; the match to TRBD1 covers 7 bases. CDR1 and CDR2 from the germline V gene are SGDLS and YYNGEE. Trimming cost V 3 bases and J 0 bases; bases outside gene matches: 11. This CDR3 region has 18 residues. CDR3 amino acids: CASSETDRTFSTNEKLFF. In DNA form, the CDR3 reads TGTGCCAGCAGCGAGACGGACAGGACCTTTTCAACTAATGAAAAACTGTTTTTT. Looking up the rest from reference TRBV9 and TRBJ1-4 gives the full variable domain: DSGVTQTPKHLITATGQRVTLRCSPRSGDLSVYWYQQSLDQGLQFLIQYYNGEERAKGNILERFSAQQFPDLHSELNLSSLELGDSALYFCASSETDRTFSTNEKLFFGSGTQLSVL.

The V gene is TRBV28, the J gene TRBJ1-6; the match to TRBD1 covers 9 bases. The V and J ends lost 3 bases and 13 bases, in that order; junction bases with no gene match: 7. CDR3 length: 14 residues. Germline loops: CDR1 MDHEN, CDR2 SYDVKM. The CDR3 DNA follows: TGTGCCAGCAGTTTGGGGGACAGGGCCCAGCCCCTCCACTTT. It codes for CASSLGDRAQPLHF.

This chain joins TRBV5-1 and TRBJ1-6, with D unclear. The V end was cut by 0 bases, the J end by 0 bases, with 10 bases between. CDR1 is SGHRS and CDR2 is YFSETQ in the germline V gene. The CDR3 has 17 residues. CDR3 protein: CASSLAAESSYNSPLHF. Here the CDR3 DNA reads TGCGCCAGCAGCTTGGCGGCAGAGAGCTCCTATAATTCACCCCTCCACTTT.

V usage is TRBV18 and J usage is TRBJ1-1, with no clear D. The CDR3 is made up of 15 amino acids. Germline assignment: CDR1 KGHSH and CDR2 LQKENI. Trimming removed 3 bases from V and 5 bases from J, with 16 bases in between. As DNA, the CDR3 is TGTGCCAGCTCACCGAATGAGGGAGTGGGGACTGAAGCTTTCTTT. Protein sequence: CASSPNEGVGTEAFF.

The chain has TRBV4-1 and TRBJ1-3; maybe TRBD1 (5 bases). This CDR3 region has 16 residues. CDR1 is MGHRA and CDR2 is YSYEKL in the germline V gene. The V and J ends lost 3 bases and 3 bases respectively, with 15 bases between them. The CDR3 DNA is TGCGCCAGCAGCCAGGGACTGACAGAAAGTGGAAACACCATATATTTT. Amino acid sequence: CASSQGLTESGNTIYF.

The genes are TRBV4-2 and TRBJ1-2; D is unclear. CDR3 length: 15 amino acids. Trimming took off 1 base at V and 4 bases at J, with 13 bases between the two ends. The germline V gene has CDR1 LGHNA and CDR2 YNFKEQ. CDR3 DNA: TGTGCCAGCAGCCAAGGGTCCGGCGGATCCTATGGCTACACCTTC. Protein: CASSQGSGGSYGYTF.

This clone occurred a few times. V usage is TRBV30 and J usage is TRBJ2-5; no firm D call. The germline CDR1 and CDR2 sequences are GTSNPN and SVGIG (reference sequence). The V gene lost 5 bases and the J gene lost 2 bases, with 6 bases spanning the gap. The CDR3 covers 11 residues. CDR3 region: CAWEQQETQYF. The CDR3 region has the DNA TGTGCCTGGGAGCAACAAGAGACCCAGTACTTC.

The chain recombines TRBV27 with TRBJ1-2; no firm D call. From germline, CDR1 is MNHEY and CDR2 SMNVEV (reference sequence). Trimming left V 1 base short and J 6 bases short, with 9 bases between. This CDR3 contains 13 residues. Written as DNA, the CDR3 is TGTGCCAGCAGTTTATGGGGTAATAATGGCTACACCTTC. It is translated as CASSLWGNNGYTF.

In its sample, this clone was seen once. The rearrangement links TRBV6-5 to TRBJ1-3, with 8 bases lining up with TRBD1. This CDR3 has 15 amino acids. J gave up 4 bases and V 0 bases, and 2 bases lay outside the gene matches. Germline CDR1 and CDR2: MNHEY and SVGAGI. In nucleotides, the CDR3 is TGTGCCAGCAGTTACTCACAGGGGGTAGGAAACACCATATATTTT. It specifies CASSYSQGVGNTIYF.

DNA for the CDR3: TGTGCCATCAGTGAAGTCGAAGGGGGAAACGCTGAAGCTTTCTTT. This translates into CAISEVEGGNAEAFF. The chain joins TRBV10-3 to TRBJ1-1; possible D gene TRBD1, 6 bases. Germline CDR1 ENHRY, CDR2 SYGVKD. The CDR3 is 15 amino acids. Trimming shortened V by 3 bases and J by 6 bases, and 17 bases separated the two germline ends.

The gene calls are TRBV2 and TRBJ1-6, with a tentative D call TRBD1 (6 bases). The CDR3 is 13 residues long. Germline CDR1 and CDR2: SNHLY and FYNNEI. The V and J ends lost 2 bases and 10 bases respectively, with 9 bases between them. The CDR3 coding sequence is TGTGCCAGCAGTGAAATCAGGGGCTCACCCCTCCACTTT. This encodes CASSEIRGSPLHF.

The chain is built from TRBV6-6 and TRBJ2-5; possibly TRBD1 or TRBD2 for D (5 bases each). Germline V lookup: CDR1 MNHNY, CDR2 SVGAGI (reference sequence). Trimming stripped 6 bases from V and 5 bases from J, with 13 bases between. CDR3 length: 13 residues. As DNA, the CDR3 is TGTGCCAGCAGCTGGGGGATCTGGGAGACCCAGTACTTC. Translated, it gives CASSWGIWETQYF.

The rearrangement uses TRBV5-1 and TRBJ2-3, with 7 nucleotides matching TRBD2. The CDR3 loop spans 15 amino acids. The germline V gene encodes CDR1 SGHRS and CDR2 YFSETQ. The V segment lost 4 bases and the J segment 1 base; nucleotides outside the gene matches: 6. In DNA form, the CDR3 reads TGCGCCAGCAGCCCCGGGACTATTCGCACAGATACGCAGTATTTT. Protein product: CASSPGTIRTDTQYF.

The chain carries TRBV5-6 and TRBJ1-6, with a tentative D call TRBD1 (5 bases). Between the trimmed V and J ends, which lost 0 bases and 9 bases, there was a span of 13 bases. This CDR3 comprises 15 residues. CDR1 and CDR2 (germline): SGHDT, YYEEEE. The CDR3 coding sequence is TGTGCCAGCAGCTTGGGCGGGGGGGGACGTTCACCCCTCCACTTT. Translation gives CASSLGGGGRSPLHF. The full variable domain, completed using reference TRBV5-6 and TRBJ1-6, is DAGVTQSPTHLIKTRGQQVTLRCSPKSGHDTVSWYQQALGQGPQFIFQYYEEEERQRGNFPDRFSGHQFPNYSSELNVNALLLGDSALYLCASSLGGGGRSPLHFGNGTRLTVT.

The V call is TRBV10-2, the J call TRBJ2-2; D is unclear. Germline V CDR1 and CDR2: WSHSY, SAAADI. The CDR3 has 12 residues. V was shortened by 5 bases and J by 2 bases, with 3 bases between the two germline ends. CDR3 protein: CASSRNTGELFF. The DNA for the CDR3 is TGCGCCAGCAGTAGAAACACCGGGGAGCTGTTTTTT.

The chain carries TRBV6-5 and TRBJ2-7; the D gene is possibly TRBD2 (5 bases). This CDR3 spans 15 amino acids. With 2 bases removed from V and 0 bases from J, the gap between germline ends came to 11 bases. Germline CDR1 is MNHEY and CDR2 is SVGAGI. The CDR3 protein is CASSYRERSSYEQYF. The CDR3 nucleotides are TGTGCCAGCAGTTACAGGGAGAGAAGCTCCTACGAGCAGTACTTC.